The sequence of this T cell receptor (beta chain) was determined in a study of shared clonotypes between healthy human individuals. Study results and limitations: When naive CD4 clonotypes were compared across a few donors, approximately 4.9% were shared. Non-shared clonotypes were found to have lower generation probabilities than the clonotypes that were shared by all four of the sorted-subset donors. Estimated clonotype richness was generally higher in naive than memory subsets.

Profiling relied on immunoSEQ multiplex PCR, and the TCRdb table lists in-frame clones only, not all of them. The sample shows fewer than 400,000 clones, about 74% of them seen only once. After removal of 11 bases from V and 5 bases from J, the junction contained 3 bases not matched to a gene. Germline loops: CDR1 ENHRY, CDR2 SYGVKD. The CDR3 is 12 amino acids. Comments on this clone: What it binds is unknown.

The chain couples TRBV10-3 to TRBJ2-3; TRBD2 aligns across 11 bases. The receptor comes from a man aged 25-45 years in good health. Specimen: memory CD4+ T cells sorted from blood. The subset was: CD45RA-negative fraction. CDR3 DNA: TGTGCCTCCGGGACTAGCGGAGATACGCAGTATTTT. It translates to CASGTSGDTQYF.